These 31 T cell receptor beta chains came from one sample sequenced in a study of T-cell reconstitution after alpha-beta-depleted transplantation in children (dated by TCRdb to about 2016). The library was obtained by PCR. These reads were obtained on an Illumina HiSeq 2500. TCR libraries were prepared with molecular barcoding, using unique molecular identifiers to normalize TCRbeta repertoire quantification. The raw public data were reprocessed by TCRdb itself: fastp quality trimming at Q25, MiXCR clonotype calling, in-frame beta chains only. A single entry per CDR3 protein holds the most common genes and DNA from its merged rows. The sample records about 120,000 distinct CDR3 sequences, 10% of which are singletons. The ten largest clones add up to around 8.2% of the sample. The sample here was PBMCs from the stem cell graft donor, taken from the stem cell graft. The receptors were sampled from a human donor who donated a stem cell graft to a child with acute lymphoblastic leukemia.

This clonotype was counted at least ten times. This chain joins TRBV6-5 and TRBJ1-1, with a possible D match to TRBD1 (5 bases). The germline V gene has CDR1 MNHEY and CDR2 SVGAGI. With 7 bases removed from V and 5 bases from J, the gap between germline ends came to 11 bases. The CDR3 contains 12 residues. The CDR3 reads CASTREGTEAFF. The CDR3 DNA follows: TGTGCCAGCACTCGGGAGGGGACTGAAGCTTTCTTT.

The CDR3 bases are TGTGCCAGCAGCCAACGGACAGGGGCCGTAGGAATAGATACGCAGTATTTT. It encodes CASSQRTGAVGIDTQYF. This chain joins TRBV14 and TRBJ2-3; 9 bases agree with TRBD1. Germline CDR1 SGHDN, CDR2 FVKESK. This CDR3 contains 17 residues. J lost 5 bases, V lost 2 bases, and 11 bases had no gene match.

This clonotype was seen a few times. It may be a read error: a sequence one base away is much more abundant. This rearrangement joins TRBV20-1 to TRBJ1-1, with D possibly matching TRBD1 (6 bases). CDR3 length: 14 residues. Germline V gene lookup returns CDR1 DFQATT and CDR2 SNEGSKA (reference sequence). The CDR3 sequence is CGARGPRGNTEAFF. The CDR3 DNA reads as TGCGGTGCTAGAGGGCCCAGGGGGAACACTGAAGCTTTCTTT.

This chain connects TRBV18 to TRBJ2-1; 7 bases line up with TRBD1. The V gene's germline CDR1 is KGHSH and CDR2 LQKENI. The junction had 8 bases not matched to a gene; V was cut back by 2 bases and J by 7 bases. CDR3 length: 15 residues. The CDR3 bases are TGTGCCAGCTCACCATTCACAGGGGCTGATAATGAGCAGTTCTTC. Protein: CASSPFTGADNEQFF.

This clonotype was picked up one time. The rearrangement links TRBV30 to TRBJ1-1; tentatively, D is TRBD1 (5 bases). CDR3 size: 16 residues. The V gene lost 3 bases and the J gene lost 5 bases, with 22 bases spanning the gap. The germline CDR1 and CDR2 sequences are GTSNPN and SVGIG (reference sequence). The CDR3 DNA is TGTGCCTGGAGCCCAATCATTTACAGGAGAGGTACTGAAGCTTTCTTT. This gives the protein CAWSPIIYRRGTEAFF.

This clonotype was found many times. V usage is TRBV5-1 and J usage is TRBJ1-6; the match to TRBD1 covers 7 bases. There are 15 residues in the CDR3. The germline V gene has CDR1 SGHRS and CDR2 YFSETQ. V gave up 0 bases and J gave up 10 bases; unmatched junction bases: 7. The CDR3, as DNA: TGCGCCAGCAGCTTGGGATCAGGGGGGGGGTCACCCCTCCACTTT. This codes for CASSLGSGGGSPLHF.

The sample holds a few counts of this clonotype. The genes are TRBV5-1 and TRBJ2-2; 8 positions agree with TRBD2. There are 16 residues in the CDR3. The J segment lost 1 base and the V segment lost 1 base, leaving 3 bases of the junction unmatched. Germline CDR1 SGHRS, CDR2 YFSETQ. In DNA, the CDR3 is TGCGCCAGCAGCTTGAGAACTAGCGGGAACACCGGGGAGCTGTTTTTT. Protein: CASSLRTSGNTGELFF. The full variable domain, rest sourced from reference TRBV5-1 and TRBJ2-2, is KAGVTQTPRYLIKTRGQQVTLSCSPISGHRSVSWYQQTPGQGLQFLFEYFSETQRNKGNFPGRFSGRQFSNSRSEMNVSTLELGDSALYLCASSLRTSGNTGELFFGEGSRLTVL.

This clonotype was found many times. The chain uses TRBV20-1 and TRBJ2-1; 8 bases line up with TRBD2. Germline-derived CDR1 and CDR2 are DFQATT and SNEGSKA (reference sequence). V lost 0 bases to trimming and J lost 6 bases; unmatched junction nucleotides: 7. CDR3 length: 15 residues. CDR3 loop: CSARDSGTRINEQFF. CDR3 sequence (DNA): TGCAGTGCTAGAGATTCCGGGACTAGGATCAATGAGCAGTTCTTC.

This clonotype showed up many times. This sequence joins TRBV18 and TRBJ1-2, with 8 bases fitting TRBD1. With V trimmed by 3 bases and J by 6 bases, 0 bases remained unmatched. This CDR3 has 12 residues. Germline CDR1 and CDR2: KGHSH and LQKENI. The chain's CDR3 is CASSPDRDGYTF. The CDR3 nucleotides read TGTGCCAGCTCACCGGACAGGGATGGCTACACCTTC.

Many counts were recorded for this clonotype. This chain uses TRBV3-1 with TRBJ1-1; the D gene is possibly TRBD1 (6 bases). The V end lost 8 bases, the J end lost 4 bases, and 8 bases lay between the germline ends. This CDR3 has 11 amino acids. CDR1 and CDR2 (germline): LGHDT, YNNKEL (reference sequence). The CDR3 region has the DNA TGTGCCAGCCGGGGGGCCACTGAAGCTTTCTTT. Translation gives CASRGATEAFF.

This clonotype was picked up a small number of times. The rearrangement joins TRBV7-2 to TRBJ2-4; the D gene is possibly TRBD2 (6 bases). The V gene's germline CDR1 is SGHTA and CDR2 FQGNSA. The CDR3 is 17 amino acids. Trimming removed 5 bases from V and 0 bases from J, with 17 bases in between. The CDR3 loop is CASSRLETVIAKNIQYF. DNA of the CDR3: TGTGCCAGCAGCCGACTAGAAACAGTTATAGCCAAAAACATTCAGTACTTC.

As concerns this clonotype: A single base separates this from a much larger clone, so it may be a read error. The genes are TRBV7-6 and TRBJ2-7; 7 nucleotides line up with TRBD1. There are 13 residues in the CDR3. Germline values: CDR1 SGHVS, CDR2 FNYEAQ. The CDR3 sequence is CPSSPQTGWEQYF. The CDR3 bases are TGTCCCAGCAGCCCGCAGACAGGGTGGGAGCAGTACTTC. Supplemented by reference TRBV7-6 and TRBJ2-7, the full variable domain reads GAGVSQSPRYKVTKRGQDVALRCDPISGHVSLYWYRQALGQGPEFLTYFNYEAQQDKSGLPNDRFSAERPEGSISTLTIQRTEQRDSAMYRCPSSPQTGWEQYFGPGTRLTVT.

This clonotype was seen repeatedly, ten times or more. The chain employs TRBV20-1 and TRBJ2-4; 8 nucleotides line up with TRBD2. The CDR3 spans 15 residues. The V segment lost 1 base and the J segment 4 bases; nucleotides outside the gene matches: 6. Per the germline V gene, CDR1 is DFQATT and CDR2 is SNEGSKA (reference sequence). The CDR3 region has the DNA TGCAGTGCTAGAGGGAAAGTAGCGGGGAAAAACATTCAGTACTTC. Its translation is CSARGKVAGKNIQYF.

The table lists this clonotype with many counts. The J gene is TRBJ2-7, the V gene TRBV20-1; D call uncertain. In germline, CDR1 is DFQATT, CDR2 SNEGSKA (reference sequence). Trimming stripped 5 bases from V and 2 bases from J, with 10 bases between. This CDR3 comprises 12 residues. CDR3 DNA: TGCAGTGCTCCATTGAGCCCCTACGAGCAGTACTTC. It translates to CSAPLSPYEQYF.

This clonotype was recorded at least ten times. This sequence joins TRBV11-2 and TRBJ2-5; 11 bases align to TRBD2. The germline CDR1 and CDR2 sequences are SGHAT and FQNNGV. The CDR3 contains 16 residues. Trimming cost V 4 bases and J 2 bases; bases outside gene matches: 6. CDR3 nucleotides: TGTGCCAGCAGCTGGCGACTAGCGGGAAGACAAGAGACCCAGTACTTC. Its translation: CASSWRLAGRQETQYF.

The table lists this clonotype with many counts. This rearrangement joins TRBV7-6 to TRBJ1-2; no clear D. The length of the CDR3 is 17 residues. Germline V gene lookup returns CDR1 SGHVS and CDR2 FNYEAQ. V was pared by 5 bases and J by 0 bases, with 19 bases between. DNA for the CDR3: TGTGCCAGCAGCATAGTCCGGGGTCTGAAATCTAACTATGGCTACACCTTC. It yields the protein CASSIVRGLKSNYGYTF.

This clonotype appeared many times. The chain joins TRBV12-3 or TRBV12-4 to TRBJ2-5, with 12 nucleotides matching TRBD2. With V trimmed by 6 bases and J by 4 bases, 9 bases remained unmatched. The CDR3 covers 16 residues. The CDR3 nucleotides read TGTGCCAGCAGCTCACTACCGGGACTAGCGGGAGAGACCCAGTACTTC. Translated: CASSSLPGLAGETQYF.

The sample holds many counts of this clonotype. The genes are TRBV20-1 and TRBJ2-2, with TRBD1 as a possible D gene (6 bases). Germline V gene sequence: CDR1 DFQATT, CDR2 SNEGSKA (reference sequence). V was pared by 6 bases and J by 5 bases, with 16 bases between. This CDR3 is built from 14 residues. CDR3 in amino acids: CSARLSRGTGELFF. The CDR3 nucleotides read TGCAGTGCCCGCCTCTCGAGGGGGACCGGGGAGCTGTTTTTT.

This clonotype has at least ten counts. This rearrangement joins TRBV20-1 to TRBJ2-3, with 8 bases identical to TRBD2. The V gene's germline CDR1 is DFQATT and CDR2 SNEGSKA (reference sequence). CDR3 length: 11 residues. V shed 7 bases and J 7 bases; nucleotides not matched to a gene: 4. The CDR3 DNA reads TGCAGTGGAGCGGGAGATTATACGCAGTATTTT. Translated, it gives CSGAGDYTQYF.

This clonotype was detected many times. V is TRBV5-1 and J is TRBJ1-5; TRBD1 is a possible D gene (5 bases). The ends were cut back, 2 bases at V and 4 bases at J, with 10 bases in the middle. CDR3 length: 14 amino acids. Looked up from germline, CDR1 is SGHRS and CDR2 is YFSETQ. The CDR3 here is CASSFGTGNQPQHF. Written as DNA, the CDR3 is TGCGCCAGCAGCTTCGGGACGGGAAATCAGCCCCAGCATTTT.

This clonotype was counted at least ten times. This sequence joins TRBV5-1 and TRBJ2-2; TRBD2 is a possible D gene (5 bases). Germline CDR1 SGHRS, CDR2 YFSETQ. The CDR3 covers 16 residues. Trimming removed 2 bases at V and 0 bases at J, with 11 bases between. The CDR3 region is CASSFAPGTNTGELFF. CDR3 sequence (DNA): TGCGCCAGCAGCTTTGCCCCCGGGACGAACACCGGGGAGCTGTTTTTT.

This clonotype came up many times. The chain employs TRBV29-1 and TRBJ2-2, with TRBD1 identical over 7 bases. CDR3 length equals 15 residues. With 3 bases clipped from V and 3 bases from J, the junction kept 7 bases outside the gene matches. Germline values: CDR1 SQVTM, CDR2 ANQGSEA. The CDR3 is CSVDPGTDYTGELFF. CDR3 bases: TGCAGCGTTGACCCAGGGACAGATTACACCGGGGAGCTGTTTTTT.

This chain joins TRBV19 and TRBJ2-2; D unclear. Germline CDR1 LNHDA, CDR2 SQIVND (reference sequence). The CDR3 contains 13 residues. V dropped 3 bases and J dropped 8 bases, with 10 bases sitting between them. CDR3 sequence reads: CASSIHGVGELFF. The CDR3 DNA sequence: TGTGCCAGTAGTATTCATGGGGTTGGGGAGCTGTTTTTT.

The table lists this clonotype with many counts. As DNA, the CDR3 is TGCGCCAGCAGCCAAGATCGCGGGGATAGCAATCAGCCCCAGCATTTT. The encoded protein is CASSQDRGDSNQPQHF. The chain uses TRBV4-3 and TRBJ1-5; D unclear. The CDR3 has 16 amino acids. The V gene lost 0 bases and the J gene lost 0 bases, with 9 bases spanning the gap. Germline CDR1 and CDR2: LGHNA and YSLEER.

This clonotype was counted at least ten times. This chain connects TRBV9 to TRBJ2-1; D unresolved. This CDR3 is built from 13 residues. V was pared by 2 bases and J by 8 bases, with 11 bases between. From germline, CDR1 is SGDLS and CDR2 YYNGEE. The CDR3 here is CASSVRFGDEQFF. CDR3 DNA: TGTGCCAGCAGCGTCCGATTTGGGGATGAGCAGTTCTTC.

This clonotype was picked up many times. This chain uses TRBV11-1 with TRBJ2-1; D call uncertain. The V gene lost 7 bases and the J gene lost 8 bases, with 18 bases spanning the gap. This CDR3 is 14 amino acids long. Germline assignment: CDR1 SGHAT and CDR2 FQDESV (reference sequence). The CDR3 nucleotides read TGTGCCAGCAAGAAAGACTCCTCTCAACATGAGCAGTTCTTC. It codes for CASKKDSSQHEQFF.

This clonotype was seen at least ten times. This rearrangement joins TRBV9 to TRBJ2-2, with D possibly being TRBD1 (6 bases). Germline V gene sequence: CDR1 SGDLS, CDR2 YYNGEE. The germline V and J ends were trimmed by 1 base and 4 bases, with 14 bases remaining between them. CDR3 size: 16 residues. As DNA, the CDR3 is TGTGCCAGCAGCGTAATTCAGGACAGTGGCACCGGGGAGCTGTTTTTT. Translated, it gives CASSVIQDSGTGELFF.

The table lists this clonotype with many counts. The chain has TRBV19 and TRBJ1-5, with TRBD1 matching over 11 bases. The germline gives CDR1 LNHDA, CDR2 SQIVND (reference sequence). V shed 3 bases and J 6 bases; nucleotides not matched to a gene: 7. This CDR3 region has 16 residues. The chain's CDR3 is CASSILKGTGGQPQHF. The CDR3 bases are TGTGCCAGTAGTATCCTCAAAGGGACAGGGGGTCAGCCCCAGCATTTT.

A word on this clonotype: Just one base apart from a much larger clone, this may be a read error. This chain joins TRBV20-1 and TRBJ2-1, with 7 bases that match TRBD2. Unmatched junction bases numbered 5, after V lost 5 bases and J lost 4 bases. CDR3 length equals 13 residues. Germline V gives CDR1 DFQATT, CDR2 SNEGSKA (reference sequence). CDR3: CSAWDYQYNEQFF. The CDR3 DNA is TGCAGTGCTTGGGACTATCAATACAATGAGCAGTTCTTC.

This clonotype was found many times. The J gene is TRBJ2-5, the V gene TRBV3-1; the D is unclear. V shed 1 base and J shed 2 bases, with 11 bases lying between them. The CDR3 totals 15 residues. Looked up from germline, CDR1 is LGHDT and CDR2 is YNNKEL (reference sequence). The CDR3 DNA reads TGTGCCAGCAGCCAAGTTTGGGCAGCTCAAGAGACCCAGTACTTC. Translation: CASSQVWAAQETQYF.

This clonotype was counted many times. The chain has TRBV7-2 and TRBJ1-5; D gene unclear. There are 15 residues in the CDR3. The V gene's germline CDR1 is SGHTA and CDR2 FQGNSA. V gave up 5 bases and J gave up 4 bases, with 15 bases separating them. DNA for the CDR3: TGTGCCAGCAGCCCCACAGCGACCTCGAATCAGCCCCAGCATTTT. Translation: CASSPTATSNQPQHF.